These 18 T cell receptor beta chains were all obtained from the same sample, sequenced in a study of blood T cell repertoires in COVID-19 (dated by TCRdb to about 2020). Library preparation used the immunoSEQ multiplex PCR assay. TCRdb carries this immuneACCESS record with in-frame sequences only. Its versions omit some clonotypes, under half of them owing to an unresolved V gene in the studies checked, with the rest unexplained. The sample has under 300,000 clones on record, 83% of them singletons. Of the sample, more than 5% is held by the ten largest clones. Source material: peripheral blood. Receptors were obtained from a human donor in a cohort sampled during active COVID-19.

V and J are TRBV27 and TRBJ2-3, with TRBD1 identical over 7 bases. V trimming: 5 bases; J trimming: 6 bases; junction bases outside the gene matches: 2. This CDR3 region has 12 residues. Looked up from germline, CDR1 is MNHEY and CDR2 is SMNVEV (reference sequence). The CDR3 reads CASSLRGDTQYF. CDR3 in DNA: TGTGCCAGCAGTCTCAGGGGGGATACGCAGTATTTT.

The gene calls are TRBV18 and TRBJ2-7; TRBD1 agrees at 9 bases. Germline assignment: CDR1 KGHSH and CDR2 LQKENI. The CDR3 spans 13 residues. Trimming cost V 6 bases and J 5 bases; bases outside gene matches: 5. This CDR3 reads CASSRTGDHEQYF. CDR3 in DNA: TGTGCCAGCTCCAGGACAGGGGACCACGAGCAGTACTTC.

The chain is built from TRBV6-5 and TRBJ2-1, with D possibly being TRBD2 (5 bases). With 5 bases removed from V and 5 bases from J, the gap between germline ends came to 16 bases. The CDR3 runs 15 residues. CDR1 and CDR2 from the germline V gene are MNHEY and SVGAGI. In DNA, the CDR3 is TGTGCCAGCAGTCCGTCCGGGAACCTTAACAATGAGCAGTTCTTC. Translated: CASSPSGNLNNEQFF.

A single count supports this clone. CDR3 bases: TGTGCCAGCAGCCCCGGACAGGTTAGCTCCTACGAGCAGTACTTC. This encodes CASSPGQVSSYEQYF. The V gene is TRBV28, the J gene TRBJ2-7; 7 bases are shared with TRBD1. The germline CDR1 and CDR2 sequences are MDHEN and SYDVKM. Trimming at V came to 6 bases and at J to 0 bases, leaving 8 bases not matched to a gene. The CDR3 length is 15 residues.

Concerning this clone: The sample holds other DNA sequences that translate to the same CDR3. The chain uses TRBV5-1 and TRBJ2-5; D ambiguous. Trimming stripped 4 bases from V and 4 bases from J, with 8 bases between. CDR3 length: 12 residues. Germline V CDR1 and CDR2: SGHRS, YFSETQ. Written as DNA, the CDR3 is TGCGCCAGCAGCCTAGGTCGAGAGACCCAGTACTTC. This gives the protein CASSLGRETQYF.

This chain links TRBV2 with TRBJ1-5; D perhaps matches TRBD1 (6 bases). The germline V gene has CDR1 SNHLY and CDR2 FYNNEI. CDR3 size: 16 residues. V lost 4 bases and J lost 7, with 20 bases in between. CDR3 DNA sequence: TGTGCCAGCAGTGCCTCCACAGGGTTGTACGGACAGCCCCAGCATTTT. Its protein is CASSASTGLYGQPQHF.

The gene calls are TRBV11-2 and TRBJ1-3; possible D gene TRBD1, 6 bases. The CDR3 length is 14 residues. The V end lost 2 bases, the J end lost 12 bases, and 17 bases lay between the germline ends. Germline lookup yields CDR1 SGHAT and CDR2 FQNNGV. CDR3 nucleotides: TGTGCCAGCAGCTTACCGGGACACGGCCAGGACATATATTTT. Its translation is CASSLPGHGQDIYF.

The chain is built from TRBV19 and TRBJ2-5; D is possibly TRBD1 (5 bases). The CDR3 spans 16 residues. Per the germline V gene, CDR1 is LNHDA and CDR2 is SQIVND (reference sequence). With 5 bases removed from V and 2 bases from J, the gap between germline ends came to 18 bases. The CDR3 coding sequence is TGTGCCAGTAGTTCCAGACAGTCCGGATGGCAAGAGACCCAGTACTTC. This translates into CASSSRQSGWQETQYF.

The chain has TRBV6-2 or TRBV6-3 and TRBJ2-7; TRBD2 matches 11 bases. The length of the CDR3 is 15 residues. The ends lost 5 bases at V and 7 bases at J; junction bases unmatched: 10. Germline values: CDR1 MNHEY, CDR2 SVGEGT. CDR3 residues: CASSRTSGSSREQYF. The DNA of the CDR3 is TGTGCCAGCAGTCGTACTAGCGGGAGTTCCCGGGAGCAGTACTTC.

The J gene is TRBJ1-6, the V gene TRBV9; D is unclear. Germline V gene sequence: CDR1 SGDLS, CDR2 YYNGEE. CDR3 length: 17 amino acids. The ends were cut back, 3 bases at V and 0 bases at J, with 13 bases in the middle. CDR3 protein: CASSGLTGSSYNSPLHF. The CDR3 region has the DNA TGTGCCAGCAGCGGCCTGACCGGGAGCTCCTATAATTCACCCCTCCACTTT.

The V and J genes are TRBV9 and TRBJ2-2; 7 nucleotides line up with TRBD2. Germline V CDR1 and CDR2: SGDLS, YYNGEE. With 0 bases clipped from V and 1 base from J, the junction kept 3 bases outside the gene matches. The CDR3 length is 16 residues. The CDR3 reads CASSVGGGRNTGELFF. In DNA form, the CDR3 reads TGTGCCAGCAGCGTAGGGGGAGGGAGGAACACCGGGGAGCTGTTTTTT.

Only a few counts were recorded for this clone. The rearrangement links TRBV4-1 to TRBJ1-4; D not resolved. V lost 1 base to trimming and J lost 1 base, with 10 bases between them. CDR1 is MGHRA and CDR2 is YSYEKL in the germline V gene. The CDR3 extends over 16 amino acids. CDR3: CASSQGGLRTNEKLFF. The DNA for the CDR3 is TGCGCCAGCAGCCAAGGAGGGTTGAGAACTAATGAAAAACTGTTTTTT.

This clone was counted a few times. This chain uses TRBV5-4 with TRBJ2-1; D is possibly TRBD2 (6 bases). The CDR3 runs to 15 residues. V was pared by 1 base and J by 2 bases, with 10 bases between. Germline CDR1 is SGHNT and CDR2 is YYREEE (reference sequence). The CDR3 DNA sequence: TGTGCCAGCAGCTTGAGCTCGGGGGCCTACAATGAGCAGTTCTTC. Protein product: CASSLSSGAYNEQFF.

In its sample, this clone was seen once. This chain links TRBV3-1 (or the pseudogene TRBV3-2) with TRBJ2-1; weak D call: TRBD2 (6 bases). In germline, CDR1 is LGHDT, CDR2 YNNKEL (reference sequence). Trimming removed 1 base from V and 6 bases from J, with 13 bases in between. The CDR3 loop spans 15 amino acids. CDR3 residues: CASSQVGGPGNEQFF. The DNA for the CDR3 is TGTGCCAGCAGCCAAGTCGGAGGGCCGGGCAATGAGCAGTTCTTC.

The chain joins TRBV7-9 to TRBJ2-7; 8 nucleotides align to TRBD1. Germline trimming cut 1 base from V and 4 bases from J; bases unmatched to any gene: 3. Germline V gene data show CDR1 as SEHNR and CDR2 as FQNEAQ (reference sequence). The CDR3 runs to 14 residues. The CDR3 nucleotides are TGTGCCAGCAGCTTAGAGAACAGGGGGTACGAGCAGTACTTC. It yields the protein CASSLENRGYEQYF.

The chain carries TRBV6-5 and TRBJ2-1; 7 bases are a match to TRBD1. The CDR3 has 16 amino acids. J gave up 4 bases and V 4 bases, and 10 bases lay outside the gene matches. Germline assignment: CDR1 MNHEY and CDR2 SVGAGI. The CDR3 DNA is TGTGCCAGCAGTTCCCTCGGGACAGCCGTTTACAATGAGCAGTTCTTC. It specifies CASSSLGTAVYNEQFF.

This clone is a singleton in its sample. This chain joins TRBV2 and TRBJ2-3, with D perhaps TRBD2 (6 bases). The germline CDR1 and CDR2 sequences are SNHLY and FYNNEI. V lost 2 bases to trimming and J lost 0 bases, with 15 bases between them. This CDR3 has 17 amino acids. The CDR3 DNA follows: TGTGCCAGCAGTGAACGAAGGCTAGCGAGAAGCACAGATACGCAGTATTTT. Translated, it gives CASSERRLARSTDTQYF.

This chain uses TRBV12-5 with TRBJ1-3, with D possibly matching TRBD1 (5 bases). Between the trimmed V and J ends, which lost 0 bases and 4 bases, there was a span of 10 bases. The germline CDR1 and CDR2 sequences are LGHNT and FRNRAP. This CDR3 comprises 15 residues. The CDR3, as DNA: TGTGCTAGTGGTTTGGTACAGGCAGGCGGAAACACCATATATTTT. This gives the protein CASGLVQAGGNTIYF.